The 32 T cell receptor beta chains below were found in one sample sequenced in a study of cytomegalovirus exposure and HLA in healthy donors. With 60 Vbeta and 13 Jbeta primers, the PCR was carried out. TCRdb's table, derived via immunoSEQ multiplex PCR, lists solely in-frame clones and lacks some. The sample includes about 110,000 clones, about 83% of them seen just once. The sequenced sample was PBMCs. The receptors were sampled from a female donor in good health and CMV-seropositive.

The chain uses TRBV5-5 and TRBJ2-5; D unclear. CDR3 size: 16 residues. Germline-derived CDR1 and CDR2 are SGHKS and YYEKEE (reference sequence). V dropped 4 bases and J dropped 1 base, with 17 bases sitting between them. CDR3 loop: CASSRQRFPGQETQYF. The CDR3 DNA follows: TGTGCCAGCAGCCGACAACGATTCCCTGGCCAAGAGACCCAGTACTTC.

V is TRBV4-2 and J is TRBJ1-5, with a tentative D call TRBD1 (5 bases). Per germline, CDR1 LGHNA and CDR2 YNFKEQ. The CDR3 is made up of 16 amino acids. V shed 0 bases and J shed 2 bases, with 11 bases lying between them. CDR3 loop: CASSQEGGVRNQPQHF. CDR3 nucleotide sequence: TGTGCCAGCAGCCAAGAAGGAGGGGTGCGCAATCAGCCCCAGCATTTT.

The chain recombines TRBV5-1 with TRBJ1-6; no definite D call. The V gene's germline CDR1 is SGHRS and CDR2 YFSETQ. The CDR3 has 15 amino acids. The ends were cut back, 0 bases at V and 7 bases at J, with 11 bases in the middle. The CDR3 DNA reads as TGCGCCAGCAGCTTGGACGGAACGGGGAATTCACCCCTCCACTTT. Amino acids: CASSLDGTGNSPLHF.

The chain carries TRBV7-2 and TRBJ1-2; the D gene is possibly TRBD1 (5 bases). The CDR3 length is 16 residues. Trimming removed 6 bases from V and 6 bases from J, with 23 bases in between. Germline CDR1 SGHTA, CDR2 FQGNSA. This chain's CDR3 is CASRSDLGTFVDGYTF. DNA for the CDR3: TGTGCCAGCAGAAGCGACCTCGGGACTTTTGTTGATGGCTACACCTTC.

This clone occurred once. The rearrangement uses TRBV28 and TRBJ2-5; D is possibly TRBD1 (6 bases). Per germline, CDR1 MDHEN and CDR2 SYDVKM. The CDR3 runs to 15 residues. The V end lost 7 bases, the J end lost 3 bases, and 18 bases lay between the germline ends. CDR3 protein: CASTNRVGGKETQYF. In DNA, the CDR3 is TGTGCCAGCACCAACAGAGTAGGGGGAAAAGAGACCCAGTACTTC.

The chain is built from TRBV9 and TRBJ1-2, with TRBD1 matching over 7 bases. CDR1 and CDR2 (germline): SGDLS, YYNGEE. V lost 2 bases, J lost 4 bases, and 5 bases stayed unmatched. The CDR3 spans 14 residues. The CDR3 nucleotides are TGTGCCAGCAGCGTTACAGGGGCTCCCTATGGCTACACCTTC. Amino acids: CASSVTGAPYGYTF.

This chain joins TRBV11-2 and TRBJ2-5, with D perhaps TRBD2 (5 bases). Germline assignment: CDR1 SGHAT and CDR2 FQNNGV. V was pared by 2 bases and J by 5 bases, with 6 bases between. The CDR3 is made up of 12 amino acids. CDR3 DNA: TGTGCCAGCAGCTTAATAGCGGAGACCCAGTACTTC. Protein sequence: CASSLIAETQYF. The full variable domain, completed using reference TRBV11-2 and TRBJ2-5, is EAGVAQSPRYKIIEKRQSVAFWCNPISGHATLYWYQQILGQGPKLLIQFQNNGVVDDSQLPKDRFSAERLKGVDSTLKIQPAKLEDSAVYLCASSLIAETQYFGPGTRLLVL.

The chain is built from TRBV30 and TRBJ1-1, with D unclear. Trimming stripped 0 bases from V and 11 bases from J, with 16 bases between. Germline CDR1 is GTSNPN and CDR2 is SVGIG (reference sequence). The CDR3 runs 13 residues. The CDR3 DNA reads TGTGCCTGGAGTGTAATAGGAGTGACTGGGGCTTTCTTT. Translation: CAWSVIGVTGAFF.

This chain links TRBV29-1 with TRBJ2-7; possible D gene TRBD2, 6 bases. Between the trimmed V and J ends, which lost 6 bases and 0 bases, there was a span of 12 bases. Germline CDR1 reads SQVTM; CDR2 reads ANQGSEA. CDR3 length: 13 residues. The CDR3 region has the DNA TGCAGCGTCCGCGGGGACGCCTCCTACGAGCAGTACTTC. It translates to CSVRGDASYEQYF.

The genes are TRBV7-9 and TRBJ2-1; 10 nucleotides align to TRBD1. V lost 5 bases, J lost 6 bases, and 7 bases stayed unmatched. This CDR3 has 15 amino acids. Germline V CDR1 and CDR2: SEHNR, FQNEAQ (reference sequence). CDR3 bases: TGTGCCAGCAGCATCGGGACAGGGGCGGGCAATGAGCAGTTCTTC. This sequence encodes CASSIGTGAGNEQFF.

This clone was seen just once. The rearrangement joins TRBV5-6 to TRBJ1-1, with TRBD1 matching 9 bases. V lost 5 bases and J lost 10; bases outside the gene matches: 6. The CDR3 loop spans 12 amino acids. CDR1 and CDR2 from the germline V gene are SGHDT and YYEEEE. The CDR3 bases are TGTGCCAGCAGGCAACAGGGGGCGGTAGCTTTCTTT. It encodes CASRQQGAVAFF.

This rearrangement joins TRBV12-5 to TRBJ2-1; the D gene is possibly TRBD2 (6 bases). The germline V gene has CDR1 LGHNT and CDR2 FRNRAP. V was shortened by 6 bases and J by 3 bases, with 6 bases between the two germline ends. CDR3 size: 12 residues. CDR3 protein: CASGEGYNEQFF. CDR3 nucleotides: TGTGCTAGTGGGGAGGGCTACAATGAGCAGTTCTTC.

The V and J genes are TRBV27 and TRBJ1-4; TRBD1 matches 7 bases. With 0 bases clipped from V and 7 bases from J, the junction kept 5 bases outside the gene matches. The germline V gene encodes CDR1 MNHEY and CDR2 SMNVEV (reference sequence). The CDR3 sequence is 15 residues long. CDR3 nucleotide sequence: TGTGCCAGCAGTTTATCTTCAGGGGGTGTTGAAAAACTGTTTTTT. It specifies CASSLSSGGVEKLFF.

This clone was picked up a small number of times. The gene calls are TRBV5-4 and TRBJ2-5; D possibly corresponds to TRBD1 (6 bases). The CDR3 has 14 amino acids. Germline V gene lookup returns CDR1 SGHNT and CDR2 YYREEE (reference sequence). V was clipped by 4 bases and J by 9 bases, with 19 bases between them. CDR3 sequence (DNA): TGTGCCAGCAGCCCAGACCGGGACAATCGGTCCCAGTACTTC. The encoded protein is CASSPDRDNRSQYF.

This clone was detected only a few times. The chain couples TRBV29-1 to TRBJ2-7; no clear D. V lost 4 bases and J lost 1, with 5 bases in between. CDR1 SQVTM and CDR2 ANQGSEA come from the germline V gene. This CDR3 comprises 11 residues. Here the CDR3 reads CSVVRSYEQYF. The CDR3 DNA follows: TGCAGCGTTGTCCGTTCCTACGAGCAGTACTTC.

This clone was counted between two and nine times. One junction end does not reproduce the germline sequence, and a read error may be involved. The CDR3 nucleotides are TGTGCCAGCAAGATCGGGACAGCCTTTAAACCGGACTTC. This encodes CASKIGTAFKPDF. The V call is TRBV6-6, the J call TRBJ2-7; 7 positions match TRBD1. This CDR3 spans 13 amino acids. Germline CDR1 MNHNY, CDR2 SVGAGI (reference sequence).

For the CDR3, the DNA is TGCGCCAGCAGCTGGAAAGTCAGGGATAACTATGGCTACACCTTC. Translating gives CASSWKVRDNYGYTF. The chain employs TRBV5-1 and TRBJ1-2, with D possibly matching TRBD1 (5 bases). The CDR3 has 15 amino acids. V was clipped by 3 bases and J by 1 base, with 13 bases between them. CDR1 and CDR2 (germline): SGHRS, YFSETQ.

J is TRBJ2-3 and V is TRBV4-1; tentatively, D is TRBD1 (6 bases). CDR3 length: 15 amino acids. From germline, CDR1 is MGHRA and CDR2 YSYEKL. Between the trimmed V and J ends, which lost 2 bases and 5 bases, there was a span of 14 bases. The CDR3 DNA reads as TGCGCCAGCAGCCAAAGCCCGGGACAAGGAGATACGCAGTATTTT. It is translated as CASSQSPGQGDTQYF.

J is TRBJ2-7 and V is TRBV4-2; tentatively, D is TRBD2 (7 bases). The CDR3 has 17 residues. From germline, CDR1 is LGHNA and CDR2 YNFKEQ. Trimming removed 0 bases at V and 5 bases at J, with 20 bases between. The DNA of the CDR3 is TGTGCCAGCAGCCAAGAAGGAGGGGGAGGGTTGCTTAACGAGCAGTACTTC. Amino acid sequence: CASSQEGGGGLLNEQYF.

V is TRBV6-6 and J is TRBJ2-2, with TRBD1 identical over 8 bases. V shed 6 bases, J shed 6 bases, and the junction held 9 bases outside the gene matches. CDR1 and CDR2 (germline): MNHNY, SVGAGI (reference sequence). The CDR3 has 15 amino acids. As DNA, the CDR3 is TGTGCCAGCAGATGGACAGGGCGAAGTTCCGGGGAGCTGTTTTTT. Amino acids: CASRWTGRSSGELFF.

This clone occurred once. J is TRBJ1-2 and V is TRBV2, with TRBD1 identical over 8 bases. Germline values: CDR1 SNHLY, CDR2 FYNNEI. The CDR3 loop spans 15 amino acids. The junction had 8 bases not matched to a gene; V was cut back by 4 bases and J by 4 bases. CDR3 residues: CASSGQQGASYGYTF. The DNA of the CDR3 is TGTGCCAGCAGTGGGCAGCAGGGGGCATCCTATGGCTACACCTTC. Combining the CDR3 with reference TRBV2 and TRBJ1-2 gives the whole variable domain EPEVTQTPSHQVTQMGQEVILRCVPISNHLYFYWYRQILGQKVEFLVSFYNNEISEKSEIFDDQFSVERPDGSNFTLKIRSTKLEDSAMYFCASSGQQGASYGYTFGSGTRLTVV.

The J gene is TRBJ2-5, the V gene TRBV5-1; possibly TRBD2 for D (5 bases). Germline CDR1 is SGHRS and CDR2 is YFSETQ. Deletions cut 4 bases from V and 4 bases from J, with 20 bases between. The CDR3 runs 16 residues. CDR3 sequence (DNA): TGCGCCAGCAGCAGAATTCTACTAGATTCCCTAGAGACCCAGTACTTC. Its protein product is CASSRILLDSLETQYF.

This clone appeared once. The V call is TRBV29-1, the J call TRBJ1-1; no reliable D call. The CDR3 is 12 amino acids. CDR1 is SQVTM, CDR2 ANQGSEA, per germline. Trimming removed 3 bases at V and 1 base at J, with 6 bases between. This CDR3 is CSVDRENTEAFF. The CDR3 DNA sequence: TGCAGCGTTGATCGGGAGAACACTGAAGCTTTCTTT.

This clone was detected only once. This chain uses TRBV30 with TRBJ2-7, with D maybe TRBD2 (6 bases). Germline V gene lookup returns CDR1 GTSNPN and CDR2 SVGIG (reference sequence). V lost 4 bases and J 2 bases, leaving 15 bases between the germline ends. The CDR3 spans 14 residues. The CDR3: CAWKKGWGAYEQYF. CDR3 DNA: TGTGCCTGGAAAAAGGGGTGGGGGGCCTACGAGCAGTACTTC.

The genes are TRBV5-1 and TRBJ2-1; 9 bases line up with TRBD1. Germline V gene sequence: CDR1 SGHRS, CDR2 YFSETQ. This CDR3 comprises 14 residues. V dropped 5 bases and J dropped 7; count of bases not matched to a gene: 7. DNA for the CDR3: TGCGCCAGCAGGGAAGGGACAGGGAATAATGAGCAGTTCTTC. It yields the protein CASREGTGNNEQFF.

The chain has TRBV6-6 and TRBJ2-5; D possibly corresponds to TRBD1 (6 bases). Germline lookup yields CDR1 MNHNY and CDR2 SVGAGI (reference sequence). CDR3 length: 13 residues. Trimming took 6 bases from V and 3 from J, leaving 11 bases between them. In DNA, the CDR3 is TGTGCCAGCAGCCTTGGACAGAAAGAGACCCAGTACTTC. Its translation: CASSLGQKETQYF.

For this clone: Other DNA sequences in this sample translate to the same CDR3. The chain carries TRBV19 and TRBJ1-5, with a possible D match to TRBD1 (5 bases). CDR3 length equals 15 residues. Germline V gene lookup returns CDR1 LNHDA and CDR2 SQIVND (reference sequence). Trimming cost V 1 base and J 2 bases, with 9 bases left between them. CDR3 DNA: TGTGCCAGTAGTATAGGGGGCGGTGGCAATCAGCCCCAGCATTTT. This gives the protein CASSIGGGGNQPQHF. The full variable domain, with the rest looked up from reference TRBV19 and TRBJ1-5, is DGGITQSPKYLFRKEGQNVTLSCEQNLNHDAMYWYRQDPGQGLRLIYYSQIVNDFQKGDIAEGYSVSREKKESFPLTVTSAQKNPTAFYLCASSIGGGGNQPQHFGDGTRLSIL.

This clone showed up just once. The gene calls are TRBV5-5 and TRBJ1-4, with 10 bases aligning to TRBD1. V lost 3 bases to trimming and J lost 8 bases; unmatched junction nucleotides: 7. Germline V CDR1 and CDR2: SGHKS, YYEKEE (reference sequence). This CDR3 spans 15 amino acids. The chain's CDR3 is CASSSRQGAREKLFF. The CDR3 DNA reads TGTGCCAGCAGCTCTCGACAGGGGGCAAGAGAAAAACTGTTTTTT. The full variable domain, completed using reference TRBV5-5 and TRBJ1-4, is DAGVTQSPTHLIKTRGQQVTLRCSPISGHKSVSWYQQVLGQGPQFIFQYYEKEERGRGNFPDRFSARQFPNYSSELNVNALLLGDSALYLCASSSRQGAREKLFFGSGTQLSVL.

The rearrangement links TRBV28 to TRBJ2-5, with TRBD1 matching over 11 bases. V shed 7 bases, J shed 5 bases, and the junction held 6 bases outside the gene matches. CDR3 length equals 14 residues. Germline V CDR1 and CDR2: MDHEN, SYDVKM. This CDR3 reads CASTLDRGLETQYF. In DNA form, the CDR3 reads TGTGCCAGCACCCTGGACAGGGGGCTGGAGACCCAGTACTTC. The full variable domain, in which reference TRBV28 and TRBJ2-5 provide the parts outside the CDR3, is DVKVTQSSRYLVKRTGEKVFLECVQDMDHENMFWYRQDPGLGLRLIYFSYDVKMKEKGDIPEGYSVSREKKERFSLILESASTNQTSMYLCASTLDRGLETQYFGPGTRLLVL.

The CDR3 here is CASSSRLAGRDTQYF. CDR3 nucleotide sequence: TGTGCCAGCAGCTCAAGACTAGCCGGGAGGGATACGCAGTATTTT. The chain couples TRBV7-3 to TRBJ2-3; 7 nucleotides line up with TRBD2. V shed 4 bases, J shed 6 bases, and the junction held 10 bases outside the gene matches. The CDR3 is made up of 15 amino acids. Per the germline V gene, CDR1 is SGHTA and CDR2 is FQGTGA.

The genes are TRBV5-1 and TRBJ2-1, with 12 nucleotides matching TRBD2. J gave up 7 bases and V 2 bases, and 7 bases lay outside the gene matches. The CDR3 is 16 residues long. CDR1 and CDR2 (germline): SGHRS, YFSETQ. The CDR3 DNA reads TGCGCCAGCAGCTTTTCTAGCGGGGGGGCCGGGAATGAGCAGTTCTTC. This encodes CASSFSSGGAGNEQFF.

Turning to this clone: This sample includes further DNA sequences coding for the same CDR3. The chain couples TRBV7-2 to TRBJ2-7; D not resolved. CDR1 and CDR2 from the germline V gene are SGHTA and FQGNSA. Trimming took 5 bases from V and 1 from J, leaving 3 bases between them. The CDR3 has 11 amino acids. CDR3 region: CASSPSYEQYF. In DNA, the CDR3 is TGTGCCAGCAGCCCGTCCTACGAGCAGTACTTC.